The clone carrying this T cell receptor beta chain was seen a single time. The antigen is undetermined. With a much larger clone just one base away, this may be a read error. This sample stems from a study of CD8+CD57+ T cells in acquired aplastic anemia. Study-wide findings and caveats: Patients and controls had in common around 29 CD8+ CDR3 sequences.

Genomic DNA served as template for TCR beta VDJ and CDR3 profiling. TCRdb passed the reads through MiXCR, listing each CDR3 protein once. The data show 150,000 to 180,000 distinct CDR3 sequences, with about 48% seen just once and about 12% held by the top ten. Trimming removed 8 bases from V and 4 bases from J; junction bases left unmatched: 3. CDR3 length equals 12 residues. Germline lookup yields CDR1 SGHNT and CDR2 YENEEA. In patients chosen for sequencing, flow cytometry had shown CD8+CD57+ cell expansion. Every patient was diagnosed with severe acquired aplastic anemia. The study sampled blood from patients who had received no therapy.

Sequencing used sorted CD4+, CD8+, or CD8+CD57+ T cells (not recorded which) from PBMCs. V gene TRBV11-3 combines with J gene TRBJ2-3, with TRBD2 matching over 7 bases. This receptor was identified in a human donor with aplastic anemia. CDR3 protein: CASGGSADTQYF. DNA of the CDR3: TGTGCCAGCGGCGGGAGCGCAGATACGCAGTATTTT.